The rows below give T cell receptor beta chains drawn from one sample of a study of blood T cells in healthy people across ages. TCRdb recomputed calls from the 5' RACE reads with MiXCR, one row per CDR3 protein. The sample lists hundreds of thousands of distinct CDR3 sequences; approximately 29% were seen once. Input material: blood. The receptors derive from an elderly woman in good health. CDR3s include the opening cysteine and the closing phenylalanine or tryptophan. D genes are given only for firm matches. For some rows the clone size is stated as once, few or many, or as a class when expanded; others skip it.

v_call	d_call	j_call	clone_size	cdr3_nt	cdr3_aa
TRBV6-2/TRBV6-3	TRBD1	TRBJ2-7	many	TGTGCCAGCAGGGACAGGCGCGAGCAGTACTTC	CASRDRREQYF
TRBV30	-	TRBJ1-5	few	TGTGCCGGAAGTTTAAAGATGTTCTACAATCAGCCCCAGCATTTT	CAGSLKMFYNQPQHF
TRBV7-9	TRBD2	TRBJ2-5	-	TGTGCCAGCAGCTTAGTCCTAGCGGGAGGCCCCAGTGAGCAGTACTTC	CASSLVLAGGPSEQYF
TRBV9	TRBD1	TRBJ2-7	-	TGTGTCAGCAGCGCCGGGACAGGGGCCTACGAGCAGTACTTC	CVSSAGTGAYEQYF
TRBV6-5	-	TRBJ2-1	once	TGTGCCAGCAGTTACTCCTCAAACGACTGGAACAATGAGCAGTTCTTC	CASSYSSNDWNNEQFF
TRBV27	-	TRBJ2-3	many	TGTGCCAGCAGTTTGAGGGAGCCCTCCATACCGCTGACGCAGTATTTT	CASSLREPSIPLTQYF
TRBV30	-	TRBJ1-1	few	TGTGCCTGGAGTAAGTGGTTGAACACTGAAGCTTTCTTT	CAWSKWLNTEAFF
TRBV29-1	-	TRBJ1-2	-	TGCAGCGTGGGGTTACAGGGTTCCCACGGCTACACCTTC	CSVGLQGSHGYTF
TRBV29-1	-	TRBJ2-1	-	TGCAGCGCTCTCACCGGGACTTCCTCTAATGAGCAGTTCTTC	CSALTGTSSNEQFF
TRBV5-6	TRBD1	TRBJ2-4	many	TGTGCCAGCAGCTTGGTTGGGACAGAGGGCATTCAGTACTTC	CASSLVGTEGIQYF
TRBV6-2/TRBV6-3	-	TRBJ1-1	many	TGTGCCAGCAGTTCGGACAGAACGAACACTGAAGCTTTCTTT	CASSSDRTNTEAFF
TRBV20-1	TRBD1	TRBJ2-3	many	TGCAGTGCTAGAGACACGCGCGAACAGGGGCGCACAGATACGCAGTATTTT	CSARDTREQGRTDTQYF
TRBV3-1	TRBD2	TRBJ2-1	many	TGTGCCAGCAGCCAATTAGGAGCGGGGGATGTTAGGGATGAGCAGTTCTTC	CASSQLGAGDVRDEQFF
TRBV7-9	TRBD1	TRBJ1-5	-	TGTGCCAGCAGCCCCGGACAGGGAGGGGATAGCAATCAGCCCCAGCATTTT	CASSPGQGGDSNQPQHF
TRBV7-2	TRBD2	TRBJ2-7	many	TGTGCCAGCAGCTTATCCCACGGGATAGCGGGGTCCCACGAGCAGTACTTC	CASSLSHGIAGSHEQYF
TRBV30	-	TRBJ1-1	-	TGTGCCTGGAGTATCGGGAGGAACACTGAAGCTTTCTTT	CAWSIGRNTEAFF
TRBV30	-	TRBJ1-2	many	TGTGCCTGGAGTGGGGCAGGGCATGGCTACACCTTC	CAWSGAGHGYTF
TRBV12-3/TRBV12-4	TRBD1	TRBJ2-3	many	TGTGCCAGCAGTGACAGGGGCCCCACAGATACGCAGTATTTT	CASSDRGPTDTQYF
TRBV27	TRBD1	TRBJ1-2	-	TGTGCCAGCAGTGCCTGGACAGGGCGTAGCTATGGCTACACCTTC	CASSAWTGRSYGYTF
TRBV5-1	-	TRBJ2-2	-	TGCGCCAGCAGCGGGATGGTCGGTCAAGGCTCCGGGGAGCTGTTTTTT	CASSGMVGQGSGELFF
TRBV21-1	-	TRBJ1-4	few	TGTGCCAGCAGCGTCTCGGACAGGGAAAGTGAAAAACTGTTTTTT	CASSVSDRESEKLFF
TRBV20-1	TRBD2	TRBJ2-5	once	TGCAGTGCTAGCCGGCGGGCGGGGGGAGAGACCCAGTACTTC	CSASRRAGGETQYF
TRBV4-1	-	TRBJ2-1	-	TGCGCCAGCAGCCAAGCTTTCCTCAGCTCCTACAATGAGCAGTTCTTC	CASSQAFLSSYNEQFF